This T cell receptor (beta chain) is drawn from a study of T cell responses to AZD1222 COVID-19 vaccine. In this sample, this clone turned up once. Its specificity is not known. The V gene's germline CDR1 is LGHNA and CDR2 YNFKEQ. The CDR3 is made up of 16 amino acids. V trimming: 4 bases; J trimming: 4 bases; junction bases outside the gene matches: 4. Using immunoSEQ multiplex PCR, the repertoire was profiled, and TCRdb retains in-frame clones only, with some absent. This table holds some 200,000 clones, approximately 90% found once. Study findings and constraints: CD4 TCRs covered the whole spike, strongest at regions 160-218 and 743-854. Only after the peak T cell response were repertoires sampled. Reports indicate that nearly half of spike-specific TCRs are directed at unmutated variant regions.

Combined were second doses at about 4 or about 12 weeks. The clonotype comes from an adult who received the AZD1222 COVID-19 vaccine. The sequences come from peripheral blood, collected 28 days after the second AZD1222 dose. J is TRBJ2-3 and V is TRBV4-2; 14 bases are shared with TRBD2. The CDR3 loop is CASSPWTSGGSDTQYF. For the CDR3, the DNA is TGTGCCAGCAGCCCGTGGACTAGCGGGGGGTCAGATACGCAGTATTTT.